This TCR beta chain was identified in a study of naive and memory T cell subsets. CDR1 KGHSH and CDR2 LQKENI come from the germline V gene. V lost 0 bases and J lost 4, with 13 bases in between. CDR3 size: 16 residues. Whole-study results and caveats: Potentially, T cell activation and differentiation skew this RNA-based measurement.

Ligated cDNA underwent four rounds of PCR with nested alpha and beta constant region primers and SP2. Reverse transcription of blood and skin TCR RNA was primed at alpha and beta constant regions. Each CDR3 protein is one row after TCRdb ran MiXCR on the 5' RACE reads. This repertoire shows about 48,000 distinct CDR3 sequences, approximately 4.8% found once; its top ten account for around 0.88%. This clonotype was counted ten times or more. The target antigen is unknown. TCR cDNA received a 3' ligated oligonucleotide that carried a UMI. Whole-blood samples were about 2.5 ml of peripheral blood from healthy adult volunteers. Cells were not sorted; total RNA input targeted about 1 to 1000 ng.

This sequence was found in a female donor in good health. The V gene is TRBV18, the J gene TRBJ2-1; D is uncertain. In DNA, the CDR3 is TGTGCCAGCTCACCACCGTCCGGGCTCCGTTACAATGAGCAGTTCTTC. Residues: CASSPPSGLRYNEQFF.